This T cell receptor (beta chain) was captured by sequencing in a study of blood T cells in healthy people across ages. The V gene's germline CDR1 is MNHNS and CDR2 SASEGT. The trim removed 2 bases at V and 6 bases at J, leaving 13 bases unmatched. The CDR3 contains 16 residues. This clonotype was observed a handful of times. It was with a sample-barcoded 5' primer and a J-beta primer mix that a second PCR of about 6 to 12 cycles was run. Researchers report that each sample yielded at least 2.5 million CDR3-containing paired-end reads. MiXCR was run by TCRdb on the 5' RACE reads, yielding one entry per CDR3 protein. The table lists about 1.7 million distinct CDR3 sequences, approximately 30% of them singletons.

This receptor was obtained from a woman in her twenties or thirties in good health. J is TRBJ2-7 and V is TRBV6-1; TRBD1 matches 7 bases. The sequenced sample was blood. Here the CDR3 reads CASSELLRQGNREQYF. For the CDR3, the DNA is TGTGCCAGCAGTGAATTATTGAGACAGGGTAATCGCGAGCAGTACTTC.